The entry below describes one TCR beta chain. The data stem from a study of blood T cell repertoires in COVID-19. Study details: Acute-phase and convalescent COVID-19 samples originated in the United States, Italy and Spain.

One Seattle source followed patients from active infection through their disease course. The trim removed 6 bases at V and 4 bases at J, leaving 6 bases unmatched. The CDR3 runs to 14 residues. Germline loops: CDR1 KGHSH, CDR2 LQKENI. This table comes from immunoSEQ multiplex PCR, and its TCRdb copy is limited to in-frame clones, with some not included. The sample consists of over 150,000 clones, 65% to 90% of them appearing once. This sequence originates from a woman aged 55 to 70 with COVID-19, enrolled during active disease. Sequencing input: peripheral blood. The chain joins TRBV18 to TRBJ1-3; 7 bases fit TRBD1. The CDR3 sequence is CASSQGQQGNTIYF. CDR3 sequence (DNA): TGTGCCAGCTCCCAGGGACAGCAGGGAAACACCATATATTTT.